The source of this T cell receptor beta chain is a study of cytomegalovirus exposure and HLA in healthy donors. The germline gives CDR1 LGHNA, CDR2 YSLEER. Trimming removed 2 bases from V and 4 bases from J, with 17 bases in between. This CDR3 spans 16 amino acids. PCR amplification relied on 60 Vbeta primers (plus 13 Jbeta primers). Only in-frame clones appear in the TCRdb table, and some are missing; sequencing was by immunoSEQ multiplex PCR. The sample yields 100,000 to 150,000 clones, under 75% seen once. The sequence was obtained from a woman in her thirties or forties in good health and CMV-seronegative. The chain has TRBV4-3 and TRBJ1-2; TRBD1 might be the D (6 bases). The sequencing sample was made of PBMCs. CDR3 bases: TGCGCCAGCAGCCAATTCCAGGGGAGGGGTAGCTATGGCTACACCTTC. This gives the protein CASSQFQGRGSYGYTF.